Given below is one T cell receptor (beta chain) in context. This sample was included in a study of T cell changes during pregnancy in multiple sclerosis. Libraries were prepared by immunoSEQ multiplex PCR; TCRdb keeps only in-frame clonotypes and omits some of them. The data show 40,000 or so clones, around nine tenths seen once. Trimming at V came to 5 bases and at J to 5 bases, leaving 4 bases not matched to a gene. The CDR3 has 14 residues. Germline CDR1 is SNHLY and CDR2 is FYNNEI. The chain carries TRBV2 and TRBJ2-4, with TRBD1 matching 9 bases. The source was CD4+ T cells from peripheral blood mononuclear cells, collected in the third trimester of pregnancy. The receptor comes from a female donor in good health, enrolled as a control in a pregnancy study. The CDR3 DNA is TGTGCCAGCAGTTCTCGGACAGGGGAAAACATTCAGTACTTC. Its protein product is CASSSRTGENIQYF. Full variable domain (missing parts from reference TRBV2 and TRBJ2-4): EPEVTQTPSHQVTQMGQEVILRCVPISNHLYFYWYRQILGQKVEFLVSFYNNEISEKSEIFDDQFSVERPDGSNFTLKIRSTKLEDSAMYFCASSSRTGENIQYFGAGTRLSVL.